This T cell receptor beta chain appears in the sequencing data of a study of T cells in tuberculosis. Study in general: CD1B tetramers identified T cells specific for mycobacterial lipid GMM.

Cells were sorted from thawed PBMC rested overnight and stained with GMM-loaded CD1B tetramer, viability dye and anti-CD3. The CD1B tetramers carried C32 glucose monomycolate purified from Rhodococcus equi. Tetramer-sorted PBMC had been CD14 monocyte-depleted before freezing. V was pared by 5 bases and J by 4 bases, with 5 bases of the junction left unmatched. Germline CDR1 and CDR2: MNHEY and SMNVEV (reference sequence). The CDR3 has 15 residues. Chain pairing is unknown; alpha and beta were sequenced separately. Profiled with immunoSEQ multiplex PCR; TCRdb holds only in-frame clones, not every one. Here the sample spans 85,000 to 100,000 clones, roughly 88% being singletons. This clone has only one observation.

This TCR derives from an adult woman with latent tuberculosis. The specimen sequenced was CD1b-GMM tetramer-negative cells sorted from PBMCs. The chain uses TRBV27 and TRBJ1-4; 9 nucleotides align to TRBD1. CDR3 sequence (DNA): TGTGCCAGCAGTCAAGGGACAGGGTTTAATGAAAAACTGTTTTTT. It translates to CASSQGTGFNEKLFF.